The following is a TCR beta chain sequence with its context. CDR3 length equals 12 residues. Germline loops: CDR1 SGHTA, CDR2 FQGTGA. V lost 2 bases and J 10 bases, leaving 9 bases between the germline ends. In the source study's methods: Amplifying reference gene primers gave estimates of nucleated cell counts. Measured with immunoSEQ multiplex PCR; TCRdb has only the in-frame clones, and not every one. The V and J calls and clone size come from that table; D and trimming were worked out from the DNA. Of 250,000 to 350,000 clones listed, approximately 88% are singletons. This sample was taken from a study of blood T cell repertoires in COVID-19. About the research overall: Spain, Italy and the United States supplied samples that represented acute and convalescent COVID-19. In each case, the material was cDNA or gDNA derived from T cells, B-cell-depleted T cells, or PBMCs.

The TCR comes from a woman in her 50s with active or convalescent COVID-19. Sequencing was done on a sample of peripheral blood. The J gene is TRBJ2-1, the V gene TRBV7-3; no definite D call. The CDR3 loop is CASSLASGEQFF. The CDR3 nucleotides are TGTGCCAGCAGCTTAGCGTCCGGGGAGCAGTTCTTC.